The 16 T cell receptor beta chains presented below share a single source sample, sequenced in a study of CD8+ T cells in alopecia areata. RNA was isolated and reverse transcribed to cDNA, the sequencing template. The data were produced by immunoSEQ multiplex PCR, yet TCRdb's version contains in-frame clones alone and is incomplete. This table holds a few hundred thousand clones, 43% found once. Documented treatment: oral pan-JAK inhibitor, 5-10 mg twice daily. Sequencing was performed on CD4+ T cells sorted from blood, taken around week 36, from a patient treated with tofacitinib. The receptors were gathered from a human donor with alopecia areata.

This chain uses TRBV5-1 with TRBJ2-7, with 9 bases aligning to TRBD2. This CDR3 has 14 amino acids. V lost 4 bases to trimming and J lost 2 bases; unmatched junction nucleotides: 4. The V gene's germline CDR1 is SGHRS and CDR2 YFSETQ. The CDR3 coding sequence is TGCGCCAGCAGCAGGACTAGCGTCCCCTACGAGCAGTACTTC. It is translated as CASSRTSVPYEQYF.

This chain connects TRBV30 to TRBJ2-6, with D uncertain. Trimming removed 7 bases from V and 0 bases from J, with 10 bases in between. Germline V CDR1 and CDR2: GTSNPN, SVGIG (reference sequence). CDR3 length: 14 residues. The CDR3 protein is CASFRTSGANVLTF. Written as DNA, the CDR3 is TGTGCCTCGTTCCGGACCTCTGGGGCCAACGTCCTGACTTTC. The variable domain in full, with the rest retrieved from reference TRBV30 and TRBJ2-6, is SQTIHQWPATLVQPVGSPLSLECTVEGTSNPNLYWYRQAAGRGLQLLFYSVGIGQISSEVPQNLSASRPQDRQFILSSKKLLLSDSGFYLCASFRTSGANVLTFGAGSRLTVL.

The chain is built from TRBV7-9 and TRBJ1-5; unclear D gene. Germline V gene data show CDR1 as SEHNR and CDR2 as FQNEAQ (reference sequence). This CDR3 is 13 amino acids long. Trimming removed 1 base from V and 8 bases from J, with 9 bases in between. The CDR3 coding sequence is TGTGCCAGCAGCTTAGATCCCGGGGAGCCCCAGCATTTT. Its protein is CASSLDPGEPQHF.

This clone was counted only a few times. The CDR3 protein is CASSEPREGREQFF. In DNA, the CDR3 is TGTGCCAGCAGTGAACCCCGGGAGGGCCGGGAGCAGTTCTTC. J is TRBJ2-1 and V is TRBV2; 8 bases align to TRBD2. V was pared by 2 bases and J by 10 bases, with 7 bases of the junction left unmatched. Germline V gene sequence: CDR1 SNHLY, CDR2 FYNNEI. This CDR3 has 14 residues.

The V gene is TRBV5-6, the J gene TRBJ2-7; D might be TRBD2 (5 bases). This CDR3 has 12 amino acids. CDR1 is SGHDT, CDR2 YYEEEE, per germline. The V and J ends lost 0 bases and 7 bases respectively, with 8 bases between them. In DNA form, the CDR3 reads TGTGCCAGCAGCTTGGATCCGGGAGAGCAGTACTTC. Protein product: CASSLDPGEQYF.

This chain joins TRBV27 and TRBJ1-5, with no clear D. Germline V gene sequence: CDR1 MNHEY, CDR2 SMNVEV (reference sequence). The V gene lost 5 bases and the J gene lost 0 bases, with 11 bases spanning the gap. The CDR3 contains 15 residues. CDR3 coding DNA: TGTGCCAGCAGTCACATAGCGGGTAGCAATCAGCCCCAGCATTTT. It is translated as CASSHIAGSNQPQHF.

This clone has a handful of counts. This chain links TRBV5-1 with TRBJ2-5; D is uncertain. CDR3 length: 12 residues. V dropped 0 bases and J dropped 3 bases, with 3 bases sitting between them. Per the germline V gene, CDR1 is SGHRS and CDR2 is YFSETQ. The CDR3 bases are TGCGCCAGCAGCTTGGTGAAAGAGACCCAGTACTTC. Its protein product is CASSLVKETQYF.

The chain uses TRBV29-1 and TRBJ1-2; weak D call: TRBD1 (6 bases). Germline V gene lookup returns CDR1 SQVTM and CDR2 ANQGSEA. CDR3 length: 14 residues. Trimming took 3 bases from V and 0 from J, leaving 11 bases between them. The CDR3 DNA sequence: TGCAGCGTTGATGTGGGGGCTTCTAACTATGGCTACACCTTC. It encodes CSVDVGASNYGYTF. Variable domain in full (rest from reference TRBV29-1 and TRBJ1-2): SAVISQKPSRDICQRGTSLTIQCQVDSQVTMMFWYRQQPGQSLTLIATANQGSEATYESGFVIDKFPISRPNLTFSTLTVSNMSPEDSSIYLCSVDVGASNYGYTFGSGTRLTVV.

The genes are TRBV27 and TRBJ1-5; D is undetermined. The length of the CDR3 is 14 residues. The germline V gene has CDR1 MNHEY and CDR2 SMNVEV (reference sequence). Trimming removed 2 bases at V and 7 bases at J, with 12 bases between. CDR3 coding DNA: TGTGCCAGCAGTTTAACGCGGGCAGAGCAGCCCCAGCATTTT. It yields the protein CASSLTRAEQPQHF.

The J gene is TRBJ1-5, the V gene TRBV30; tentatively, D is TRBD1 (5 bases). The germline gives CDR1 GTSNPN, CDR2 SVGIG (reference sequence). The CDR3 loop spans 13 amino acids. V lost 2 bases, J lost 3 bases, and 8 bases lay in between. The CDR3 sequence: CAWSLTDNQPQHF. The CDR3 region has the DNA TGTGCCTGGAGTTTGACAGACAATCAGCCCCAGCATTTT. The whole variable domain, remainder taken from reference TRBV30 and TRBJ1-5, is SQTIHQWPATLVQPVGSPLSLECTVEGTSNPNLYWYRQAAGRGLQLLFYSVGIGQISSEVPQNLSASRPQDRQFILSSKKLLLSDSGFYLCAWSLTDNQPQHFGDGTRLSIL.

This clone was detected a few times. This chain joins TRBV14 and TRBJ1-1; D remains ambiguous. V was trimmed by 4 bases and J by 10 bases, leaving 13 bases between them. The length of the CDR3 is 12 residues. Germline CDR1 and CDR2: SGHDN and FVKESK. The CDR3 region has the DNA TGTGCCAGCAGCCCTCAAATGGACCGAGCTTTCTTT. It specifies CASSPQMDRAFF. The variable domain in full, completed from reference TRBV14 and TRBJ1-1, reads EAGVTQFPSHSVIEKGQTVTLRCDPISGHDNLYWYRRVMGKEIKFLLHFVKESKQDESGMPNNRFLAERTGGTYSTLKVQPAELEDSGVYFCASSPQMDRAFFGQGTRLTVV.

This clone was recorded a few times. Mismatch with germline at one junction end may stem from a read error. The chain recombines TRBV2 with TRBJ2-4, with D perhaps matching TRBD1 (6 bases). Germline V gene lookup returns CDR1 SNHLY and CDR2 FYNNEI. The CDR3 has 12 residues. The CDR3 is CASSEAPGHPDF. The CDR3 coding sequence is TGTGCCAGCAGTGAAGCACCGGGACATCCGGACTTC.

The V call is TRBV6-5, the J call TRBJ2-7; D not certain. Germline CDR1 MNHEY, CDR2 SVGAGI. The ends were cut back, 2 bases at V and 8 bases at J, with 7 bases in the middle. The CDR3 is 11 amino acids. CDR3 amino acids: CASSYNYKQYF. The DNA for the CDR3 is TGTGCCAGCAGTTACAACTATAAGCAGTACTTC.

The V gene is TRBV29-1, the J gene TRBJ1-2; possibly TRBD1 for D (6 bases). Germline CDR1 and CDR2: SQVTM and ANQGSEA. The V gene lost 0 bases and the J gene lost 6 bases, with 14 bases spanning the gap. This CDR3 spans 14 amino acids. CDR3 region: CSVEDELGADGYTF. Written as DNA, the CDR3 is TGCAGCGTTGAAGATGAACTGGGGGCGGATGGCTACACCTTC.

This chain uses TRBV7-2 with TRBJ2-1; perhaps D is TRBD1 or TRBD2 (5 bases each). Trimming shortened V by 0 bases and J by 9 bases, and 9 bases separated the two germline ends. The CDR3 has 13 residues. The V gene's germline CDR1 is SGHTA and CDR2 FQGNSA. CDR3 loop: CASSLARGGEQFF. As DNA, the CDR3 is TGTGCCAGCAGCTTAGCTCGTGGGGGTGAGCAGTTCTTC.

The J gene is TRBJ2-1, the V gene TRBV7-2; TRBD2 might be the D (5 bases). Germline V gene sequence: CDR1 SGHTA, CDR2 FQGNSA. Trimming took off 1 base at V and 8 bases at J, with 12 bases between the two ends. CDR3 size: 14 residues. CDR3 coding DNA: TGTGCCAGCAGCTTAGAGGTAGGAGGCTATGAGCAGTTCTTC. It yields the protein CASSLEVGGYEQFF.